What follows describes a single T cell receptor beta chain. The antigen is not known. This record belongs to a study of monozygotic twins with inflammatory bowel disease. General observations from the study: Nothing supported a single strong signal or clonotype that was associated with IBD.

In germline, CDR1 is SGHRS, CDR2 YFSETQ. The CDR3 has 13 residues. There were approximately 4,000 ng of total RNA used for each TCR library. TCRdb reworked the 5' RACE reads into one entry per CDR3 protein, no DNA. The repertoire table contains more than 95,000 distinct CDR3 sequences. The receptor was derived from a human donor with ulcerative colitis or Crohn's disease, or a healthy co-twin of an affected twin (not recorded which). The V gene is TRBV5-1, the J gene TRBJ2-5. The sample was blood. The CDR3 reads CASRLVGQETQYF.